This entry features one T cell receptor (beta chain) sequence. What it binds is not known. The data originate from a study of STAT3 mutations in large granular lymphocyte leukemia. Measured with immunoSEQ multiplex PCR; TCRdb has only the in-frame clones, and not every one. The table shows approximately 15,000 clones, with roughly 90% occurring only once. The CDR3 length is 15 residues. V was clipped by 7 bases and J by 7 bases, with 22 bases between them. The germline V gene encodes CDR1 MDHEN and CDR2 SYDVKM. Whole-study results and caveats: Every T-LGLL patient had at least one immunodominant TCRbeta clonotype. After therapy, about 35% of the 18 patients switched clonotypes, all new clones STAT3 wild type.

Input material: peripheral blood mononuclear cells. The chain combines TRBV28 with TRBJ1-2, with D unresolved. The sequence was collected from a man in his forties with T-cell large granular lymphocyte leukemia. Some clones in this sample may be carry-over from other donors' samples. This CDR3 reads CASTLDEGAASGYTF. In nucleotides, the CDR3 is TGTGCCAGCACCCTGGACGAGGGTGCGGCCTCTGGCTACACCTTC.